This TCR beta chain came from a study of Ad26.COV2.S vaccination and SARS-CoV-2 variants. Using immunoSEQ multiplex PCR, the repertoire was profiled, and TCRdb retains in-frame clones only, with some absent. The sample lists 350,000 to 550,000 clones; about 88% were seen once. Treatment reported: about 20 received Ad26.COV2.S at low or high dose, single or two shots; about five received placebo; per-sample allocation not given. Following the first vaccine or placebo injection, samples were taken on day 63. Germline V gene lookup returns CDR1 MNHEY and CDR2 SMNVEV (reference sequence). This CDR3 has 12 residues. V was cut by 5 bases and J by 5 bases, with 6 bases left in between.

The starting material was peripheral blood, obtained in a trial of Ad26.COV2.S vaccine versus placebo. V and J are TRBV27 and TRBJ2-2; D is unclear. This TCR derives from a person aged 18 to 59 who received the Ad26.COV2.S COVID-19 vaccine or a placebo. This CDR3 reads CASSILTGELFF. The CDR3 DNA reads TGTGCCAGCAGTATCCTGACCGGGGAGCTGTTTTTT.